The 21 T cell receptor beta chains given below trace back to one sample, sequenced in a study of control samples from healthy donors and cancer patients. The assay was immunoSEQ multiplex PCR, and TCRdb's table has in-frame clones only and misses some. The table lists 130,000 to 150,000 clones, about nine tenths of them singletons. Sequenced input: blood. These TCRs come from a woman in her 30s in good health.

The genes are TRBV6-1 and TRBJ1-2; D gene uncertain. The germline V and J ends were trimmed by 3 bases and 8 bases, with 16 bases remaining between them. The CDR3 loop spans 14 amino acids. From germline, CDR1 is MNHNS and CDR2 SASEGT. CDR3 in amino acids: CASSDLGPTRGYTF. The CDR3 DNA reads as TGTGCCAGCAGTGACCTGGGTCCAACCCGGGGCTACACCTTC.

In regard to this clone: Other nucleotide sequences in the sample specify the same CDR3. This chain links TRBV12-3 or TRBV12-4 with TRBJ1-1, with D possibly matching TRBD1 (6 bases). CDR3 length: 13 residues. Trimming left V 3 bases short and J 4 bases short, with 9 bases between. CDR3: CASSFGGATEAFF. The CDR3 region has the DNA TGTGCCAGCAGTTTCGGGGGGGCCACTGAAGCTTTCTTT.

The rearrangement joins TRBV2 to TRBJ1-1; D may be TRBD1 (5 bases). The CDR3 has 12 residues. Germline V gene lookup returns CDR1 SNHLY and CDR2 FYNNEI. V lost 9 bases to trimming and J lost 5 bases, with 13 bases between them. CDR3 nucleotide sequence: TGTGCCAGTACTAGGGGATGGACTGAAGCTTTCTTT. Its translation: CASTRGWTEAFF.

This sequence joins TRBV30 and TRBJ2-3, with a possible D match to TRBD1 (6 bases). The CDR3 covers 13 residues. Trimming pared 4 bases from V and 1 base from J, leaving 9 bases between. The germline gives CDR1 GTSNPN, CDR2 SVGIG (reference sequence). The CDR3 sequence is CAWNHRGTDTQYF. In DNA form, the CDR3 reads TGTGCCTGGAATCACAGGGGCACAGATACGCAGTATTTT.

This clone has only one observation. V is TRBV6-6 and J is TRBJ1-6; 9 bases fit TRBD1. V shed 5 bases and J 3 bases; nucleotides not matched to a gene: 8. Germline V gene lookup returns CDR1 MNHNY and CDR2 SVGAGI (reference sequence). The CDR3 extends over 17 amino acids. This CDR3 reads CASSRTPDRGYNSPLHF. Written as DNA, the CDR3 is TGTGCCAGCAGTCGTACCCCGGACAGGGGCTATAATTCACCCCTCCACTTT.

The chain is built from TRBV19 and TRBJ2-3; D is unresolved. With 3 bases removed from V and 0 bases from J, the gap between germline ends came to 19 bases. The CDR3 is 18 residues long. Germline CDR1 and CDR2: LNHDA and SQIVND (reference sequence). In DNA, the CDR3 is TGTGCCAGTAGTATGGTGGCTGGCGGCAGCTCTAGCACAGATACGCAGTATTTT. Its translation is CASSMVAGGSSSTDTQYF.

The chain recombines TRBV21-1 with TRBJ2-1; the D call in the table, TRBD1, was not verified against the DNA. TRBV21-1 is listed as a pseudogene. The CDR3 covers 20 residues. The DNA for the CDR3 is TGTGCCAGCAGCGAAAGATATGGGACAGGTTTTCGGAGCTCCTACAATGAGCAGTTCTTC. This codes for CASSERYGTGFRSSYNEQFF.

The chain employs TRBV7-3 and TRBJ2-3; D is unclear. There are 13 residues in the CDR3. CDR1 is SGHTA and CDR2 is FQGTGA in the germline V gene. Trimming shortened V by 11 bases and J by 0 bases, and 12 bases separated the two germline ends. The CDR3 is CASTRSSTDTQYF. The CDR3 DNA follows: TGTGCCTCTACAAGGAGTAGCACAGATACGCAGTATTTT.

The chain combines TRBV11-2 with TRBJ1-3, with TRBD1 matching 7 bases. The germline CDR1 and CDR2 sequences are SGHAT and FQNNGV. The CDR3 sequence is 16 residues long. Losses at the gene ends were 10 bases for V and 8 bases for J; bases not matched to a gene: 20. The CDR3 coding sequence is TGTGCCAACCTTCCCTCCTCGACAGGGCTCCAGGACACCATATATTTT. It encodes CANLPSSTGLQDTIYF.

The chain joins TRBV12-3 or TRBV12-4 to TRBJ2-5; D is ambiguous. The CDR3 has 12 residues. The V end lost 6 bases, the J end lost 4 bases, and 9 bases lay between the germline ends. In DNA, the CDR3 is TGTGCCAGCAGCCGTCTCCCAGAGACCCAGTACTTC. Protein sequence: CASSRLPETQYF.

This chain connects TRBV28 to TRBJ1-1, with D unresolved. There are 13 residues in the CDR3. Looked up from germline, CDR1 is MDHEN and CDR2 is SYDVKM. V lost 5 bases, J lost 1 base, and 8 bases lay in between. The CDR3 DNA reads TGTGCCAGCAGTCAGGTTAGGAACACTGAAGCTTTCTTT. This sequence encodes CASSQVRNTEAFF.

This chain uses TRBV11-2 with TRBJ2-3; no definite D call. This CDR3 comprises 15 residues. Deletions cut 3 bases from V and 2 bases from J, with 12 bases between. The germline CDR1 and CDR2 sequences are SGHAT and FQNNGV. The CDR3: CASSFSETHTDTQYF. Here the CDR3 DNA reads TGTGCCAGCAGCTTCTCTGAAACTCACACAGATACGCAGTATTTT.

V and J are TRBV11-2 and TRBJ2-1, with 7 bases identical to TRBD2. Germline V CDR1 and CDR2: SGHAT, FQNNGV. The CDR3 is made up of 17 amino acids. The V and J ends lost 1 base and 0 bases, in that order; junction bases with no gene match: 6. The DNA for the CDR3 is TGTGCCAGCAGCTTAGGGGGGACTAAGAGCTCCTACAATGAGCAGTTCTTC. As protein: CASSLGGTKSSYNEQFF.

The rearrangement links TRBV19 to TRBJ1-2, with D perhaps TRBD1 (5 bases). V was trimmed by 7 bases and J by 0 bases, leaving 9 bases between them. In germline, CDR1 is LNHDA, CDR2 SQIVND (reference sequence). The CDR3 is 13 residues long. The CDR3 DNA is TGTGCCAGTAAGGACACCGCTAACTATGGCTACACCTTC. Amino acids: CASKDTANYGYTF.

This clone came up a few times. The chain is built from TRBV5-4 and TRBJ2-7, with TRBD2 identical over 7 bases. V dropped 1 base and J dropped 4; count of bases not matched to a gene: 5. Germline V gene lookup returns CDR1 SGHNT and CDR2 YYREEE (reference sequence). The CDR3 extends over 14 amino acids. CDR3 in amino acids: CASSLSSGGYEQYF. CDR3 nucleotides: TGTGCCAGCAGCTTGTCTAGCGGAGGTTACGAGCAGTACTTC.

J is TRBJ2-3 and V is TRBV4-1, with 11 bases lining up with TRBD2. V trimming: 0 bases; J trimming: 2 bases; junction bases outside the gene matches: 7. This CDR3 is 18 amino acids long. Germline V lookup: CDR1 MGHRA, CDR2 YSYEKL. CDR3 loop: CASSQDPTSGRLTDTQYF. CDR3 nucleotides: TGCGCCAGCAGCCAAGACCCAACTAGCGGGAGACTCACAGATACGCAGTATTTT.

This clone was counted between two and nine times. The chain combines TRBV3-1 (or the pseudogene TRBV3-2) with TRBJ1-6; D is ambiguous. This CDR3 region has 12 residues. Trimming pared 1 base from V and 9 bases from J, leaving 4 bases between. Germline V gene lookup returns CDR1 LGHDT and CDR2 YNNKEL (reference sequence). DNA of the CDR3: TGTGCCAGCAGCCAAGTAGGTTCACCCCTCCACTTT. Translated, it gives CASSQVGSPLHF.

V gene TRBV28 combines with J gene TRBJ1-2; tentative D call: TRBD1 (5 bases). CDR1 is MDHEN and CDR2 is SYDVKM in the germline V gene. The CDR3 length is 14 residues. Trimming cost V 2 bases and J 4 bases, with 11 bases left between them. The CDR3 DNA reads TGTGCCAGCAGTTTAAACAGGCGGGGCTATGGCTACACCTTC. This codes for CASSLNRRGYGYTF.

This clone was detected only a few times. This chain connects TRBV10-2 to TRBJ2-2; D remains ambiguous. In germline, CDR1 is WSHSY, CDR2 SAAADI. The CDR3 has 12 amino acids. Trimming took off 8 bases at V and 6 bases at J, with 10 bases between the two ends. CDR3 nucleotides: TGCGCCAGCTGCCCCGGGCCCGGGGAGCTGTTTTTT. Protein product: CASCPGPGELFF.

This clone has only one observation. V usage is TRBV27 and J usage is TRBJ2-7; TRBD2 is a possible D gene (5 bases). Germline V gene sequence: CDR1 MNHEY, CDR2 SMNVEV (reference sequence). The V end lost 6 bases, the J end lost 2 bases, and 5 bases lay between the germline ends. The length of the CDR3 is 11 residues. This CDR3 reads CASRRAYEQYF. The CDR3 bases are TGTGCCAGCAGGAGGGCCTACGAGCAGTACTTC.

The chain links TRBV5-6 to TRBJ1-1, with 8 bases lining up with TRBD1. Germline loops: CDR1 SGHDT, CDR2 YYEEEE. V lost 4 bases and J lost 10; bases outside the gene matches: 15. The CDR3 has 15 residues. CDR3 amino acids: CASSPELAGGRGAFF. CDR3 nucleotide sequence: TGTGCCAGCAGCCCGGAGTTGGCAGGGGGCCGGGGAGCTTTCTTT.